The TCR beta chain under discussion was sequenced for a study of blood T cell repertoires in COVID-19. Background on the study: Acute and convalescent COVID-19 specimens originated in the United States, Italy and Spain. T cells, B-cell-depleted T cells, or PBMCs supplied cDNA or gDNA.

In the original workflow: Reference gene primer amplification gave estimated nucleated cell counts. Assay used: immunoSEQ multiplex PCR; TCRdb lists only in-frame clones, some missing. D and trimming come from the DNA, and the V and J calls and clone size come from that table. This table holds 220,000 or so clones, more than 85% found once. V lost 1 base and J lost 3; bases outside the gene matches: 4. This CDR3 contains 15 residues. Germline V gene lookup returns CDR1 SGHTA and CDR2 FQGNSA. The chain uses TRBV7-2 and TRBJ2-7; 9 bases are shared with TRBD2. The receptor's source is a woman in her fifties or sixties with COVID-19, enrolled during active disease. The sample was peripheral blood. The CDR3 region is CASSLGGTSRYEQYF. The CDR3 bases are TGTGCCAGCAGCTTAGGGGGGACTAGCCGCTACGAGCAGTACTTC.